A single sample gave rise to the 19 T cell receptor beta chains below, sequenced in a study of T cells in Graves' hyperthyroidism and ophthalmopathy. TCR beta CDR3 regions were amplified from RNA. The HTBI primer set was used in a first-round RT-PCR of the TCR CDR3. TCRdb called the multiplex PCR reads again in MiXCR, with one record for every CDR3 protein. The sample comprises roughly 290,000 distinct CDR3 sequences, 10% to 15% of which are singletons, and 6.5% to 10% rests with the top ten. The sample consisted of blood. These receptors all stem from a woman aged 25 to 39 with Graves' hyperthyroidism that later progressed to Graves' ophthalmopathy.

In this sample, this clonotype turned up many times. The rearrangement joins TRBV28 to TRBJ1-4, with TRBD1 matching over 8 bases. The V gene end was trimmed by 2 bases and the J gene end by 10 bases; junction bases not matched to a gene: 6. CDR1 MDHEN and CDR2 SYDVKM come from the germline V gene. This CDR3 is built from 14 residues. The chain's CDR3 is CASSLPTGVRKLFF. The CDR3 DNA is TGTGCCAGCAGTTTACCGACAGGGGTACGAAAACTGTTTTTT.

This clonotype was picked up many times. This chain links TRBV27 with TRBJ1-4; D unresolved. Between the trimmed V and J ends, which lost 7 bases and 7 bases, there was a span of 13 bases. Looked up from germline, CDR1 is MNHEY and CDR2 is SMNVEV (reference sequence). This CDR3 contains 13 residues. CDR3 protein: CASTNARFEKLFF. As DNA, the CDR3 is TGTGCCAGCACAAATGCGAGGTTTGAAAAACTGTTTTTT.

This clonotype was seen many times. The chain links TRBV6-1 to TRBJ1-5, with D unclear. With 0 bases removed from V and 4 bases from J, the gap between germline ends came to 10 bases. CDR1 is MNHNS, CDR2 SASEGT, per germline. The CDR3 totals 15 residues. CDR3 DNA sequence: TGTGCCAGCAGTGAAGCAGGGAATGGAAATCAGCCCCAGCATTTT. Residues: CASSEAGNGNQPQHF.

This clonotype was seen at least ten times. The J gene is TRBJ1-2, the V gene TRBV3-1, with D uncertain. V lost 1 base and J lost 3, with 9 bases in between. CDR3 length equals 14 residues. Germline CDR1 LGHDT, CDR2 YNNKEL (reference sequence). Here the CDR3 DNA reads TGTGCCAGCAGCCAAGCGGGCGGCCACTATGGCTACACCTTC. Protein product: CASSQAGGHYGYTF.

This clonotype was found many times. V gene TRBV6-1 combines with J gene TRBJ2-7; possibly TRBD2 for D (6 bases). The V end lost 0 bases, the J end lost 4 bases, and 19 bases lay between the germline ends. Germline V lookup: CDR1 MNHNS, CDR2 SASEGT. CDR3 size: 17 residues. CDR3 loop: CASSEALGRDPWYEQYF. The CDR3 DNA reads as TGTGCCAGCAGTGAAGCGCTAGGGCGGGATCCCTGGTACGAGCAGTACTTC.

This clonotype was counted only a few times. V and J are TRBV30 and TRBJ1-5; D gene unclear. The V end was cut by 6 bases, the J end by 2 bases, with 2 bases between. The CDR3 covers 10 residues. Germline V gene data show CDR1 as GTSNPN and CDR2 as SVGIG (reference sequence). CDR3 coding DNA: TGTGCCTGTGGCAATCAGCCCCAGCATTTT. The encoded protein is CACGNQPQHF.

This clonotype showed up just a few times. The chain uses TRBV4-1 and TRBJ2-7, with D possibly being TRBD1 or TRBD2 (6 bases each). CDR3 length: 16 residues. Germline CDR1 MGHRA, CDR2 YSYEKL. The V end was cut by 0 bases, the J end by 1 base, with 13 bases between. The CDR3 here is CASSQDGGPGSYEQYF. The CDR3 bases are TGCGCCAGCAGCCAAGATGGGGGGCCTGGATCCTACGAGCAGTACTTC.

The chain joins TRBV6-1 to TRBJ2-5; TRBD1 agrees at 10 bases. This CDR3 spans 16 amino acids. Germline values: CDR1 MNHNS, CDR2 SASEGT. V gave up 8 bases and J gave up 2 bases; unmatched junction bases: 11. CDR3 in DNA: TGTGCCAGCTCCCGAACCCTGGGACAGGGGCAAGAGACCCAGTACTTC. Its translation: CASSRTLGQGQETQYF.

Many counts were recorded for this clonotype. The chain is built from TRBV7-2 and TRBJ1-2; 7 bases map to TRBD1. Unmatched junction bases numbered 6, after V lost 6 bases and J lost 5 bases. This CDR3 has 13 residues. CDR1 is SGHTA, CDR2 FQGNSA, per germline. The chain's CDR3 is CASSSTGAYGYTF. CDR3 in DNA: TGTGCCAGCAGTTCAACAGGGGCTTATGGCTACACCTTC. Using reference TRBV7-2 and TRBJ1-2 for the parts outside the CDR3, the full variable domain is GAGVSQSPSNKVTEKGKDVELRCDPISGHTALYWYRQSLGQGLEFLIYFQGNSAPDKSGLPSDRFSAERTGGSVSTLTIQRTQQEDSAVYLCASSSTGAYGYTFGSGTRLTVV.

This clonotype was recorded at least ten times. The chain carries TRBV27 and TRBJ2-1; 10 bases align to TRBD2. Germline assignment: CDR1 MNHEY and CDR2 SMNVEV (reference sequence). CDR3 length: 15 residues. Trimming at V came to 4 bases and at J to 9 bases, leaving 9 bases not matched to a gene. CDR3 DNA: TGTGCCAGCAGTTCTAGACTAGCGGGCGCCGGTGAGCAGTTCTTC. Protein product: CASSSRLAGAGEQFF.

This clonotype was seen many times. V usage is TRBV6-5 and J usage is TRBJ2-1, with 8 bases aligning to TRBD2. Germline-derived CDR1 and CDR2 are MNHEY and SVGAGI. This CDR3 is built from 15 residues. Losses at the gene ends were 0 bases for V and 6 bases for J; bases not matched to a gene: 4. For the CDR3, the DNA is TGTGCCAGCAGTTACTCGGCCGGGAGGGCCAATGAGCAGTTCTTC. Its protein is CASSYSAGRANEQFF.

This clonotype was picked up many times. The chain recombines TRBV2 with TRBJ2-1; 11 bases agree with TRBD2. The CDR3 totals 15 residues. Trimming took 7 bases from V and 9 from J; bases not matched to a gene: 11. From germline, CDR1 is SNHLY and CDR2 FYNNEI. The CDR3 is CASTERLAGKGEQFF. CDR3 sequence (DNA): TGTGCCAGCACCGAGAGACTAGCGGGAAAGGGTGAGCAGTTCTTC.

This sequence joins TRBV10-1 and TRBJ2-5; 7 bases are a match to TRBD1. Germline CDR1 and CDR2: WNHNN and SYGVQD (reference sequence). Losses at the gene ends were 5 bases for V and 1 base for J; bases not matched to a gene: 7. The CDR3 consists of 15 residues. CDR3 region: CASSPVSGGQETQYF. For the CDR3, the DNA is TGCGCCAGCAGTCCAGTTTCAGGGGGCCAAGAGACCCAGTACTTC.

The CDR3 region has the DNA TGTGCCAGCCAGTTTTTAACAGAACACTACGAGCAGTACTTC. As protein: CASQFLTEHYEQYF. The chain carries TRBV28 and TRBJ2-7; D is undetermined. Germline lookup yields CDR1 MDHEN and CDR2 SYDVKM. The CDR3 extends over 14 amino acids. Between the trimmed V and J ends, which lost 8 bases and 3 bases, there was a span of 17 bases.

This clonotype was seen ten or more times. The chain employs TRBV7-2 and TRBJ1-5; D possibly corresponds to TRBD1 (6 bases). CDR1 and CDR2 from the germline V gene are SGHTA and FQGNSA. This CDR3 is built from 15 residues. Deletions cut 5 bases from V and 6 bases from J, with 17 bases between. The CDR3 bases are TGTGCCAGCAGCCTGGGTTTGGAGGGGGGTCAGCCCCAGCATTTT. Amino acid sequence: CASSLGLEGGQPQHF.

This clonotype was observed at least ten times. The CDR3: CASSREQGAESPLHF. As DNA, the CDR3 is TGCGCCAGCAGCCGGGAACAGGGGGCGGAATCACCCCTCCACTTT. The chain joins TRBV4-3 to TRBJ1-6; 9 nucleotides agree with TRBD1. Trimming took 4 bases from V and 10 from J; bases not matched to a gene: 8. The germline V gene encodes CDR1 LGHNA and CDR2 YSLEER. The CDR3 totals 15 residues.

The V call is TRBV20-1, the J call TRBJ2-7; perhaps TRBD2 as D (6 bases). Germline loops: CDR1 DFQATT, CDR2 SNEGSKA (reference sequence). This CDR3 has 14 residues. V was clipped by 6 bases and J by 0 bases, with 15 bases between them. The CDR3 region is CSAEALADSYEQYF. The DNA of the CDR3 is TGCAGTGCGGAAGCACTAGCAGACTCCTACGAGCAGTACTTC.

V is TRBV4-1 and J is TRBJ1-4; D call uncertain. This CDR3 spans 12 amino acids. The germline V gene encodes CDR1 MGHRA and CDR2 YSYEKL. The V end was cut by 6 bases, the J end by 5 bases, with 7 bases between. The CDR3 region is CASRSNNEKLFF. CDR3 nucleotide sequence: TGCGCCAGCAGGAGTAACAATGAAAAACTGTTTTTT.

This clonotype was seen a handful of times. The chain has TRBV19 and TRBJ2-7; TRBD1 is a possible D gene (6 bases). The CDR3 has 13 residues. Trimming shortened V by 4 bases and J by 6 bases, and 13 bases separated the two germline ends. The germline V gene encodes CDR1 LNHDA and CDR2 SQIVND (reference sequence). CDR3 DNA: TGTGCCAGTAGTACCCAGACAGGACGCGAGCAGTACTTC. It specifies CASSTQTGREQYF.